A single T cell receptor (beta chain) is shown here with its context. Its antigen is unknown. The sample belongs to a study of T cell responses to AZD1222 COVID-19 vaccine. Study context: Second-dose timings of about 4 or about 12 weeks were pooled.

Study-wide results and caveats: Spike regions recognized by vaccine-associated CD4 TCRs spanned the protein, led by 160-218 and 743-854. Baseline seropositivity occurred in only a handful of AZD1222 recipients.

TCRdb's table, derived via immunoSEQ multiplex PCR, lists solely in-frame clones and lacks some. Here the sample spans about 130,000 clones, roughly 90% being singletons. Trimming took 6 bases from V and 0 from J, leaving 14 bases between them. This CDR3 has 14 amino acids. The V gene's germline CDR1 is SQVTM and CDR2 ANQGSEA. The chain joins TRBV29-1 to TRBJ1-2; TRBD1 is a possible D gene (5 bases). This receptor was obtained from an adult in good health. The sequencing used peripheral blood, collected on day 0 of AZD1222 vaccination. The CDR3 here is CSVGIRGANYGYTF. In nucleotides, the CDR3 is TGCAGCGTGGGGATAAGGGGAGCTAACTATGGCTACACCTTC.